This T cell receptor (beta chain) was identified during a study of cytomegalovirus exposure and HLA in healthy donors (dated by TCRdb to 2016 to 2017). For the study in its entirety: An earlier analysis of roughly 500 of the donors reported approximately 270 Gb of sequence data and 117 million unique TCR beta sequences from some 180 million T cells. Among the roughly 400 genotyped donors, under 90% belonged to the genetic ancestry cluster associated with self-reported Caucasian donors. The study combined high-throughput TCR immunosequencing, statistical association of individual TCRs with disease status, and machine learning to predict cytomegalovirus infection status. Across approximately 400 genotyped donors of the cohort, an average of approximately 200,000 unique TCR beta nucleotide sequences per donor were sequenced, and around 19% of those sequences were non-productive. To study patterns of TCR occurrence, a later analysis re-analyzed previously published TCR beta repertoires from just over 650 donors and added high-resolution HLA genotyping. Every discovery cohort repertoire had been produced on one sequencing platform. The number of donors typed differed by locus, with about 629-630 for A, B, C, DRB1 and DQB1, 522 for DQA1, approximately 580 for DPA1, and 472 for DPB1. Using immunosequencing, the study profiled T cell repertoires from fewer than 850 subjects and related those repertoires to cytomegalovirus serostatus. A later genetic analysis used genome-wide SNP genotypes for about 65% of the roughly 670 donors, treating that subset as a discovery cohort. A handful of DR-DQ haplotypes were treated as single units for association and clustering because of strong linkage in the cohort. An earlier analysis of approximately 580 of the donors used high-throughput TCR beta sequencing to judge whether each TCR beta V gene segment behaved as functional or pseudogenic. The study aimed to test whether cataloging public T cell receptors could reveal signatures of past pathogen exposure. HLA typing included class I and class II loci at four-digit resolution. The later analysis used no new phenotypic data to find candidate immune exposures, relying instead on TCR beta sequences and their occurrence across donors. Donor age, sex, ethnicity and CMV serostatus were compiled alongside the repertoire data. Besides the first cohort of some 670 subjects, a separate validation cohort made up of roughly 120 different subjects was used. Approximately 310 gigabases of sequencing data and tens of millions of unique TCR sequences were included in an early release covering 550 to 650 HLA-typed donors. The study at large found these results: According to a later genetic analysis, donors in an Asian-associated ancestry cluster had fewer N-insertions in productive TCRs than the approximately 650-donor mean. Correlated functional status among segregating V segments might be attributable to linkage disequilibrium, but an unknown experimental factor could not be ruled out. Several of the top co-occurrence clusters appeared to be linked to parvovirus B19, influenza, CMV and Epstein-Barr virus, according to a later analysis. Most TCR sequences were seen in very few donors, while some public TCRs were found in many individuals. According to a later analysis, TCR association rates differed among HLA loci, with DRB1 alleles showing the most associated TCRs and HLA-C alleles showing the fewest. The only immune exposure information available for the cohort was CMV serostatus. In an earlier analysis of under 600 of the donors, most TCR beta V segments were observed in productive rearrangements about 90% or about 30% of the time, broadly matching IMGT annotations. When HLA alleles, especially DR and DQ, strongly co-occurred, TCR associations were difficult to assign to individual alleles. Most CMV-associated TCR beta chains appeared to be HLA-restricted in a later analysis, and the HLA associations seemed to be driven largely by CMV exposure. Because counts were too low, 15 to 20 rarely observed V segments, including chromosome 9 orphons, were excluded from the earlier analysis of some 540 of the donors. A further reported finding was that TCR beta sequences accurately predicted the HLA-A and HLA-B alleles for most subjects in the first cohort. In a later analysis, some 18,000 TCR beta sequences were associated with specific HLA alleles at a false discovery rate of 0.05. Because HLA typing was missing for some donors at each locus, association tests included only the typed subset. A later analysis found that HLA-associated TCR beta chains were more clonally expanded and had lower generation probabilities than equally common non-associated chains. A later genetic analysis associated a missense DCLRE1C variant with V-gene and J-gene trimming of TCR beta chains, and an independent cohort replicated the association. Roughly uniform sequencing depth across donors was assumed in presence/absence analyses, although this assumption may not hold. The authors suggested that the approach could potentially be generalized to other disease states and immunological phenotypes. The sequencing pipeline was judged likely to have produced a cluster of highly shared sequence variants as a technical artifact. The study listed 150 to 200 TCR beta chains as associated with cytomegalovirus. In vitro tests confirmed that three of the cytomegalovirus-associated TCR beta chains recognize cytomegalovirus antigens. In this cohort, only TCR beta chains were sequenced, and detectable features were limited by the absence of alpha or paired-chain data. The classifier was reported to diagnose cytomegalovirus status with high specificity and sensitivity in both the original and validation cohorts. The 87-base-pair reads could not distinguish some IMGT-functional V segments, including TRBV6-2 and TRBV6-3, so those segments were excluded.

Here V drops 5 bases and J drops 4 bases, and the junction holds 8 bases not matched to any gene. CDR1 MNHEY and CDR2 SVGAGI were looked up in the germline V gene. The CDR3 goes from the cysteine to the phenylalanine over 14 residues. Of all the DNA, just the CDR3 is kept, 42 bases in frame from base 1. Libraries were built with the immunoSEQ multiplex PCR assay. For the multiplex PCR, a mixture combining 60 forward primers for TCR Vbeta segments and 13 reverse primers for TCR Jbeta segments was used. Amplification of the CDR3 region of rearranged TCR beta genes was performed with a multiplex PCR assay on genomic DNA. The Illumina HiSeq System was used to sequence the amplified TCR beta libraries as 87-base-pair reads. The authors processed their data as follows. A later analysis tallied tens of millions of unique TCR beta chains across the approximately 670 repertoires, and some 10 million of those chains were shared by two or more donors. Raw reads were error-corrected and collapsed into unique sequences by a nearest-neighbor algorithm in which closely related sequences were merged to remove PCR and sequencing errors. To assign V, D and J gene segments, CDR3 sequences were aligned to IMGT reference sequences. Each retained sequence needed at least a six-nucleotide match to both a V gene segment and a J gene segment. Rearrangements were called productive when the CDR3 lacked stop codons and stayed in frame with V and J; all others were non-productive. CDR3 was defined by IMGT convention, running from the second conserved V-encoded cysteine to the conserved J-encoded phenylalanine. Sequences without an unambiguous match to a single V gene segment were excluded from the earlier analysis of about 600 of the donors. An earlier analysis of a few hundred of the donors called V segments functional above 56.7% productive rearrangements and segregating when the between-donor standard deviation exceeded 5%. To diagnose cytomegalovirus status from the catalog of TCR beta chain sequences, a statistical classification framework was built. A later analysis assigned V and J genes by comparing TCR nucleotide sequences with IMGT/GENE-DB human TR gene sequences. Using the TCRdist pipeline, a later analysis assigned CDR3 sequences along with most-parsimonious VDJ recombination scenarios. In a later analysis, every TCR beta chain was defined by the combination of its CDR3 amino acid sequence and its V-gene family, and reads without a unique V-gene family were dropped. As a way to deal with suspected cross-contamination and a sequencing artifact, a later analysis dropped over 550 nucleotide sequences that were highly shared and had low generation probability. In a later analysis, a clonal expansion index for each public chain was calculated from normalized within-repertoire ranks of inferred template counts. In a later analysis, generation probabilities were computed using a VDJ recombination model fitted to out-of-frame rearrangements, and the results were checked against IGoR. In a later analysis, hypergeometric tests were used to score TCR-TCR, TCR-HLA and TCR-CMV co-occurrence, with a repertoire-size bias correction applied to TCR pairs. False discovery rates were estimated in a later analysis by permuting HLA or CMV assignments 20 times. In a later analysis, co-occurring TCRs were grouped using DBSCAN, with TCRdist sequence similarity added in when clustering inside HLA-allele-positive subsets. For co-occurrence clustering, repertoires with fewer than 30,000 or more than 120,000 public chains were excluded, along with 4 to 6 repertoires with anomalous nucleotide sharing. This immuneACCESS table, as held by TCRdb, lists in-frame sequences with V and J called but not all clones. Of the missing ones, under half trace to an unresolved V gene in checked studies; the others have no known cause. The D gene and trimming were derived from the DNA, and the V and J assignments and clone size from that table. This sample is represented by 120,000 to 150,000 clones; roughly four fifths of them were singletons. The ten largest account for around 5.4% of the sample.

To note about this clone: The antigen it recognizes is unknown. Nothing much larger sits one base from this clone, and base qualities are not available.

The cohort consisted of 650 to 700 healthy bone marrow donors. At the time of sampling, every cohort member was nominally healthy, though immune exposures that went unrecorded were likely present. The donor was CMV seropositive and was included in the group of 250 to 350 seropositive cohort members. A peripheral blood sample was collected from each donor, and TCR beta sequencing was performed on peripheral blood mononuclear cells. The Qiagen DNeasy Blood Extraction Kit was used to extract genomic DNA from the blood cell samples. The sequencing sample was made of PBMCs. This clonotype was sampled from a man aged 25 to 40 in good health and CMV-seropositive. The chain links TRBV6-5 with TRBJ2-7; 7 bases in the junction line up with TRBD1. The CDR3 region has the sequence CASSPPGQLYEQYF. The DNA sequence is TGTGCCAGCAGTCCACCGGGACAGCTATACGAGCAGTACTTC.